These T cell receptor beta chains were read from a single sample in a study of T cell responses to AZD1222 COVID-19 vaccine. The data were produced by immunoSEQ multiplex PCR, yet TCRdb's version contains in-frame clones alone and is incomplete. The table has about 120,000 clones, about 90% seen once. The source was peripheral blood, collected 28 days after the second AZD1222 dose. The receptors shown here come from an adult who received the AZD1222 COVID-19 vaccine. CDR3s include the opening cysteine and the closing phenylalanine or tryptophan. Fields, in order: V gene, J gene, D gene, clone size, CDR3 DNA, CDR3 protein. D genes are given only for firm matches. Some rows mark clone size as missing; the rest say once, few, many or name a class of expanded clone.

TRBV7-3	TRBJ1-1	.	.	TGTGCCAGCAGCTTCGAGGGGGACACTGAAGCTTTCTTT	CASSFEGDTEAFF
TRBV6-5	TRBJ2-2	.	once	TGTGCCAGCAGTTACAGCAGGCAGAACACCGGGGAGCTGTTTTTT	CASSYSRQNTGELFF
TRBV2	TRBJ1-6	.	.	TGTGCCAGCAGTAGCCGGGGTCGGTCCTATAATTCACCCCTCCACTTT	CASSSRGRSYNSPLHF
TRBV3-1/TRBV3-2	TRBJ2-4	.	.	TGTGCCAGCAGCCGGGAAGGGGGTGTCAAAAACATTCAGTACTTC	CASSREGGVKNIQYF
TRBV13	TRBJ1-2	TRBD1	.	TGTGCCAGCAGCTCCCGGGACAGGCATGTGGGCTACACCTTC	CASSSRDRHVGYTF
TRBV5-1	TRBJ2-3	TRBD1	few	TGCGCCAGCAGCTTGGGCAGGGGGCAGGGTTTTCCAGATACGCAGTATTTT	CASSLGRGQGFPDTQYF
TRBV10-2	TRBJ1-3	.	.	TGCGCCAGCAGGGGGCGGGACTCTGGAAACACCATATATTTT	CASRGRDSGNTIYF
TRBV7-8	TRBJ2-5	.	.	TGTGCCAGCAGCCTAAACAGGGAGAGCCAGTACTTC	CASSLNRESQYF
TRBV28	TRBJ1-3	.	.	TGTGCCAGCAGTTTTTCGGGGCACACCATATATTTT	CASSFSGHTIYF
TRBV7-2	TRBJ1-2	.	.	TGTGCCAGCAGCGGTCGACCGGGACATAAGGATGGCTACACCTTC	CASSGRPGHKDGYTF
TRBV2	TRBJ2-1	.	once	TGTGCCAGCAGTGAAGTAAGGGGGTGGGTTGATGAGCAGTTCTTC	CASSEVRGWVDEQFF
TRBV3-1/TRBV3-2	TRBJ1-2	TRBD1	.	TGTGCCAGCAGCCCGGGACAGGGGCACTATGGCTACACCTTC	CASSPGQGHYGYTF
TRBV29-1	TRBJ1-1	.	.	TGCAGCGTTTCCCATTCCGGACAGTCGAACACTGAAGCTTTCTTT	CSVSHSGQSNTEAFF
TRBV19	TRBJ2-7	TRBD1	.	TGTGCCAGTTCCCCCCAGGGGGCCTACGAGCAGTACTTC	CASSPQGAYEQYF
TRBV12-3/TRBV12-4	TRBJ1-5	.	.	TGTGCCAGCAGTTTAAGGGGCGAGGGGCCCCAGCATTTT	CASSLRGEGPQHF
TRBV13	TRBJ1-2	TRBD1	.	TGTGCCAGCAGCTTAAGGGACAGAGAAATCTATGGCTACACCTTC	CASSLRDREIYGYTF
TRBV25-1	TRBJ1-1	.	.	TGTGCCAGCAGTGACAGGAGAACTGAAGCTTTCTTT	CASSDRRTEAFF
TRBV9	TRBJ1-2	.	.	TGTGCCAGCAGCGCCACGGGGATCAGCTACACCTTC	CASSATGISYTF
TRBV7-8	TRBJ1-2	.	.	TGTGCCAGCAGCTTAGTTACGGTACCAGCTATTAACTATGGCTACACCTTC	CASSLVTVPAINYGYTF
TRBV19	TRBJ2-1	TRBD1	.	TGTGCCAGTAGTAACCCTGGGACAGGGGGCATCAATGAGCAGTTCTTC	CASSNPGTGGINEQFF
TRBV19	TRBJ2-3	TRBD2	.	TGTGCCAGTAGTAATCTAGCGGGGTCAGATACGCAGTATTTT	CASSNLAGSDTQYF
TRBV6-5	TRBJ2-2	.	.	TGTGCCAGCAGTAGACACACCGGGGAGCTGTTTTTT	CASSRHTGELFF
TRBV5-1	TRBJ1-4	.	.	TGCGCCAGCAGCTTGTATGGGGGTGGTGAAAAACTGTTTTTT	CASSLYGGGEKLFF
TRBV7-8	TRBJ1-2	.	once	TGTGCCAGCAGCTTAGCGGGTACCCCCCTCTATGGCTACACCTTC	CASSLAGTPLYGYTF
TRBV7-2	TRBJ1-4	TRBD1	.	TGTGCCAGCAGCTTAGGGACAGGAGGGGAAAAACTGTTTTTT	CASSLGTGGEKLFF
TRBV18	TRBJ2-1	.	.	TGTGCCAGCTCCCCCGGCCCAGGGGGGGCCAACAATGAGCAGTTCTTC	CASSPGPGGANNEQFF
TRBV10-3	TRBJ1-4	.	once	TGTGCCATCGGTCGTGAGCCCAGTGAAAAACTGTTTTTT	CAIGREPSEKLFF
TRBV15	TRBJ1-2	TRBD1	.	TGTGCCACCAGCAGCCACCCGGGACAGGGACTCTTC	CATSSHPGQGLF
TRBV6-5	TRBJ2-5	.	.	TGTGCCACTGGACCGGGACCCCCTCTTGAGACCCAGTACTTC	CATGPGPPLETQYF
TRBV7-2	TRBJ1-1	.	once	TGTGCCAGCAGCATGGGCGCCTCGAACACTGAAGCTTTCTTT	CASSMGASNTEAFF
TRBV18	TRBJ1-2	TRBD1	.	TGTGCCAGCTCACCTTGGACGGACAGGGCGCTTGGCTACACCTTC	CASSPWTDRALGYTF
TRBV5-4	TRBJ2-2	TRBD1	.	TGTGCCAGCACCCCGAGACAGGGGATAAACACCGGGGAGCTGTTTTTT	CASTPRQGINTGELFF
TRBV19	TRBJ2-1	TRBD1	.	TGTGCCAGTACCCTAGGACAGGGTACTTACAATGAGCAGTTCTTC	CASTLGQGTYNEQFF
TRBV6-5	TRBJ1-5	.	.	TGTGCCAGCAGTTATTCAGGTACTAGCAATCAGCCCCAGCATTTT	CASSYSGTSNQPQHF
TRBV7-8	TRBJ2-3	TRBD1	.	TGTGCCAGCTCCAAGGGGGCAAGCCCGGGTCTTACGCAGTATTTT	CASSKGASPGLTQYF
TRBV4-2	TRBJ1-2	TRBD1	.	TGTGCCAGCAGCCAAGACGGGGACAGGACGTATGGCTACACCTTC	CASSQDGDRTYGYTF
TRBV9	TRBJ1-6	.	.	TGTGCCAGCAGCGTATTGGGTCTTAATAATTCACCCCTCCACTTT	CASSVLGLNNSPLHF
TRBV4-3	TRBJ1-6	TRBD1	.	TGCGCCAGCAGCCAAGATCCTCCAGGGGGCGCTTCACCCCTCCACTTT	CASSQDPPGGASPLHF
TRBV6-1	TRBJ2-1	.	.	TGTGCCAGCAGTGAAGTGGGCAGGGGGGATGAGCAGTTCTTC	CASSEVGRGDEQFF
TRBV9	TRBJ1-1	TRBD1	once	TGTGCCAGCAGCCATAGACAGGGGGCTACTGAAGCTTTCTTT	CASSHRQGATEAFF
TRBV6-1	TRBJ1-1	.	.	TGTGCCAGCAGTGAAGCCCCCGCTTTCTTT	CASSEAPAFF
TRBV12-3/TRBV12-4	TRBJ1-1	.	.	TGTGCCAGCAGTCCTGGACAGACTGAAGCTTTCTTT	CASSPGQTEAFF
TRBV11-3	TRBJ2-1	TRBD2	.	TGTGCCAGCAGCCCCTCCGACTGGACTAGCGGGGGGGCCAATGAGCAGTTCTTC	CASSPSDWTSGGANEQFF
TRBV19	TRBJ1-2	TRBD1	.	TGTGCCAGTAGGAAAACCGGGACAGACCATGGCTACACCTTC	CASRKTGTDHGYTF
TRBV7-2	TRBJ1-3	.	.	TGTGCCAGCAGCTCAACTTCGGCCCGAAACACCATATATTTT	CASSSTSARNTIYF
TRBV6-5	TRBJ1-4	.	.	TGTGCCAGCAGTTACTCGGTGAAACCAACTAATGAAAAACTGTTTTTT	CASSYSVKPTNEKLFF
TRBV4-3	TRBJ2-7	.	.	TGCGCCAGCAGCCAACAAAAGGGTACCGAGCAGTACTTC	CASSQQKGTEQYF
TRBV5-4	TRBJ2-1	.	once	TGTGCCAGCAGCTTGGATCCAGGAGCGACCTACAATGAGCAGTTCTTC	CASSLDPGATYNEQFF
TRBV7-9	TRBJ2-7	TRBD1	.	TGTGCCAGCAGCCAACAGGGGGCGGTCTACGAGCAGTACTTC	CASSQQGAVYEQYF
TRBV29-1	TRBJ1-2	TRBD1	.	TGCAGCGTAGGACAGGGGGAAGGCTACACCTTC	CSVGQGEGYTF
TRBV3-1/TRBV3-2	TRBJ1-2	.	few	TGTGCCAGCAGCCAACAGGTGAGAGTATCCGATGGCTACACCTTC	CASSQQVRVSDGYTF
TRBV15	TRBJ1-6	.	.	TGTGCCACCAGCAGAGGCCCGGCTAGGGGTTCACCCCTCCACTTT	CATSRGPARGSPLHF
TRBV12-3/TRBV12-4	TRBJ1-2	.	.	TGTGCCAGCAGTTTAGCGACCGCACATGGCTACACCTTC	CASSLATAHGYTF
TRBV7-2	TRBJ1-1	TRBD1	.	TGTGCCAGCAGCCCGGGGGACAGGCGGAACACTGAAGCTTTCTTT	CASSPGDRRNTEAFF
TRBV28	TRBJ1-6	.	.	TGTGCCAGCAGCATCCAGGTTGGGAATTCACCCCTCCACTTT	CASSIQVGNSPLHF